Below are 19 T cell receptor beta chains sequenced from a single sample in a study of identical twins. Each CDR3 protein gets one entry after TCRdb re-called the 5' RACE reads with MiXCR. The table records more than 400,000 distinct CDR3 sequences, roughly 15% of them present only once. These data are also associated with another study on yellow fever vaccine responses in identical twins.

The sample consisted of CD4+ T cells sorted from blood. The receptors stem from a woman under 30 in good health.

The table lists this clonotype with many counts. The chain couples TRBV18 to TRBJ1-1; no reliable D call. Trimming pared 5 bases from V and 4 bases from J, leaving 14 bases between. The CDR3 totals 14 residues. CDR1 and CDR2 (germline): KGHSH, LQKENI. The CDR3 sequence is CASSITERGTEAFF. The CDR3 bases are TGTGCCAGCTCAATTACCGAGCGAGGCACTGAAGCTTTCTTT. Filled out from reference TRBV18 and TRBJ1-1, the complete variable domain reads NAGVMQNPRHLVRRRGQEARLRCSPMKGHSHVYWYRQLPEEGLKFMVYLQKENIIDESGMPKERFSAEFPKEGPSILRIQQVVRGDSAAYFCASSITERGTEAFFGQGTRLTVV.

This clonotype showed up many times. This chain links TRBV20-1 with TRBJ1-5, with D possibly being TRBD1 (5 bases). CDR3 length: 12 amino acids. Germline assignment: CDR1 DFQATT and CDR2 SNEGSKA (reference sequence). V dropped 0 bases and J dropped 5 bases, with 5 bases sitting between them. The CDR3 coding sequence is TGCAGTGCTAGAGAAGGGGATCAGCCCCAGCATTTT. It yields the protein CSAREGDQPQHF.

The chain has TRBV5-1 and TRBJ1-5; a possible D gene is TRBD1 (6 bases). CDR3 length: 14 amino acids. Looked up from germline, CDR1 is SGHRS and CDR2 is YFSETQ. Trimming cost V 1 base and J 7 bases, with 12 bases left between them. The CDR3 sequence is CASSLLGAGQPQHF. The CDR3, as DNA: TGCGCCAGCAGCTTGTTGGGGGCAGGGCAGCCCCAGCATTTT.

The rearrangement links TRBV5-4 to TRBJ2-5; 10 nucleotides align to TRBD2. The CDR3 is made up of 16 amino acids. V shed 2 bases and J 0 bases; nucleotides not matched to a gene: 4. Germline loops: CDR1 SGHNT, CDR2 YYREEE (reference sequence). This CDR3 is CASSLKTSGYQETQYF. CDR3 coding DNA: TGTGCCAGCAGCTTAAAGACTAGCGGGTACCAAGAGACCCAGTACTTC.

V and J are TRBV2 and TRBJ1-5; 7 bases line up with TRBD1. CDR3 length: 16 amino acids. Germline assignment: CDR1 SNHLY and CDR2 FYNNEI. V gave up 3 bases and J gave up 0 bases; unmatched junction bases: 5. The CDR3 bases are TGTGCCAGCAGTGATGGCAGGGGGTATAGCAATCAGCCCCAGCATTTT. This encodes CASSDGRGYSNQPQHF. The full variable domain, in which reference TRBV2 and TRBJ1-5 provide the parts outside the CDR3, is EPEVTQTPSHQVTQMGQEVILRCVPISNHLYFYWYRQILGQKVEFLVSFYNNEISEKSEIFDDQFSVERPDGSNFTLKIRSTKLEDSAMYFCASSDGRGYSNQPQHFGDGTRLSIL.

This clonotype has just a few counts. The CDR3 loop is CASSLAGLAGTTDTQYF. CDR3 in DNA: TGTGCCAGCAGTTTAGCGGGACTAGCGGGGACCACAGATACGCAGTATTTT. This chain joins TRBV12-3 or TRBV12-4 and TRBJ2-3; 13 nucleotides align to TRBD2. V was pared by 0 bases and J by 2 bases, with 2 bases of the junction left unmatched. The CDR3 runs 17 residues.

The rearrangement links TRBV29-1 to TRBJ1-5, with D maybe TRBD1 (5 bases). Germline V lookup: CDR1 SQVTM, CDR2 ANQGSEA. There are 15 residues in the CDR3. Trimming shortened V by 4 bases and J by 2 bases, and 15 bases separated the two germline ends. The CDR3: CSVVGGVGGNQPQHF. CDR3 in DNA: TGCAGCGTTGTTGGGGGGGTAGGAGGCAATCAGCCCCAGCATTTT.

This sequence joins TRBV5-1 and TRBJ2-1; D uncertain. Germline V gene lookup returns CDR1 SGHRS and CDR2 YFSETQ. Trimming left V 0 bases short and J 12 bases short, with 7 bases between. This CDR3 contains 11 residues. In DNA, the CDR3 is TGCGCCAGCAGCTTGGGGGTATGGCAGTTCTTC. This encodes CASSLGVWQFF.

The sample holds a few counts of this clonotype. The chain couples TRBV5-1 to TRBJ2-4; 11 nucleotides line up with TRBD2. The CDR3 runs to 17 residues. Germline V CDR1 and CDR2: SGHRS, YFSETQ. V was pared by 0 bases and J by 1 base, with 3 bases of the junction left unmatched. The CDR3 is CASSLGLAGRAKNIQYF. CDR3 DNA: TGCGCCAGCAGCTTGGGACTAGCGGGAAGGGCCAAAAACATTCAGTACTTC.

This clonotype was detected a few times. The V gene is TRBV20-1, the J gene TRBJ2-2; no clear D. Germline CDR1 and CDR2: DFQATT and SNEGSKA (reference sequence). V lost 3 bases and J 3 bases, leaving 11 bases between the germline ends. The CDR3 is 14 amino acids. CDR3 nucleotides: TGCAGTGCTAGGTCAAACCTCTACACCGGGGAGCTGTTTTTT. It encodes CSARSNLYTGELFF.

The rearrangement joins TRBV6-6 to TRBJ2-7; D possibly corresponds to TRBD1 (6 bases). With 6 bases removed from V and 6 bases from J, the gap between germline ends came to 15 bases. Germline-derived CDR1 and CDR2 are MNHNY and SVGAGI (reference sequence). The CDR3 extends over 13 amino acids. This CDR3 reads CASRVAQGTEQYF. Here the CDR3 DNA reads TGTGCCAGCAGAGTCGCACAGGGAACCGAGCAGTACTTC.

The chain carries TRBV20-1 and TRBJ2-7; tentative D call: TRBD1 (6 bases). The V end lost 3 bases, the J end lost 0 bases, and 18 bases lay between the germline ends. The CDR3 length is 16 residues. Germline lookup yields CDR1 DFQATT and CDR2 SNEGSKA (reference sequence). CDR3 sequence reads: CSASPWKGTSSYEQYF. CDR3 DNA: TGCAGTGCTAGCCCTTGGAAGGGGACAAGCTCCTACGAGCAGTACTTC.

The chain has TRBV20-1 and TRBJ2-1, with 12 positions matching TRBD2. V lost 3 bases, J lost 8 bases, and 5 bases stayed unmatched. The CDR3 is made up of 14 amino acids. From germline, CDR1 is DFQATT and CDR2 SNEGSKA (reference sequence). CDR3 nucleotide sequence: TGCAGTGCTAGGCTAGCGGGGGGGCCCTATGAGCAGTTCTTC. It specifies CSARLAGGPYEQFF.

The chain uses TRBV28 and TRBJ2-2; perhaps TRBD2 as D (5 bases). Per the germline V gene, CDR1 is MDHEN and CDR2 is SYDVKM. V lost 10 bases to trimming and J lost 1 base, with 10 bases between them. This CDR3 is 13 amino acids long. CDR3 amino acids: CATFAGNTGELFF. CDR3 coding DNA: TGTGCCACCTTCGCGGGGAACACCGGGGAGCTGTTTTTT.

There are a few counts of this clonotype. The chain uses TRBV5-1 and TRBJ2-2, with 13 bases lining up with TRBD2. Germline V lookup: CDR1 SGHRS, CDR2 YFSETQ. Unmatched junction bases numbered 5, after V lost 3 bases and J lost 0 bases. This CDR3 has 18 residues. The CDR3, as DNA: TGCGCCAGCAGCTCGGGACTAGCGGGGAGATCGAACACCGGGGAGCTGTTTTTT. This gives the protein CASSSGLAGRSNTGELFF.

This clonotype appeared a few times. The CDR3 nucleotides are TGTGCCAGCGCGGTCTCACAGGGTCTCAATGAGCAGTTCTTC. Its protein is CASAVSQGLNEQFF. The genes are TRBV2 and TRBJ2-1, with TRBD1 as a possible D gene (6 bases). V lost 8 bases and J 6 bases, leaving 17 bases between the germline ends. This CDR3 region has 14 residues. Germline V gene sequence: CDR1 SNHLY, CDR2 FYNNEI.

A few counts support this clonotype. The V gene is TRBV2, the J gene TRBJ2-7; 9 nucleotides line up with TRBD2. Per germline, CDR1 SNHLY and CDR2 FYNNEI. Trimming at V came to 3 bases and at J to 2 bases, leaving 5 bases not matched to a gene. This CDR3 has 15 amino acids. The CDR3 region is CASSDSLAGTYEQYF. The CDR3 region has the DNA TGTGCCAGCAGTGACTCCCTAGCGGGGACCTACGAGCAGTACTTC.

The V and J genes are TRBV3-1 and TRBJ2-2; 9 positions match TRBD2. Per germline, CDR1 LGHDT and CDR2 YNNKEL (reference sequence). This CDR3 comprises 17 residues. The V gene end was trimmed by 2 bases and the J gene end by 3 bases; junction bases not matched to a gene: 7. The CDR3 sequence: CASSQSGGRAHTGELFF. DNA for the CDR3: TGTGCCAGCAGCCAATCTGGCGGGAGGGCCCACACCGGGGAGCTGTTTTTT.

This rearrangement joins TRBV7-6 to TRBJ2-7; D remains ambiguous. Germline assignment: CDR1 SGHVS and CDR2 FNYEAQ. The ends were cut back, 5 bases at V and 6 bases at J, with 11 bases in the middle. This CDR3 is 12 amino acids long. The CDR3 DNA is TGTGCCAGCAGCGGGCAAGAAGGCGAGCAGTACTTC. Amino acid sequence: CASSGQEGEQYF.